Reported below is one T cell receptor beta chain. This sample stems from a study of T cell repertoires in ileal Crohn's disease. Whole-study context: 35% were active smokers at surgery; median disease duration was around 8 years.

Patients were adults with ileal or ileocolonic Crohn's disease needing resection. TCRdb keeps only in-frame clones here, not all; method: immunoSEQ multiplex PCR. The sample yields approximately 15,000 clones, about 80% seen once. This CDR3 has 19 amino acids. The germline V gene encodes CDR1 SGHTA and CDR2 FQGNSA. Trimming cost V 2 bases and J 0 bases, with 17 bases left between them. The sample taken for sequencing was ileal tissue. This clonotype was obtained from an adult with Crohn's disease. This sequence joins TRBV7-2 and TRBJ2-6, with D perhaps TRBD1 (5 bases). Here the CDR3 DNA reads TGTGCCAGCAGCTTACTCGCTGCGACAGCTCCCTCTGGGGCCAACGTCCTGACTTTC. It translates to CASSLLAATAPSGANVLTF.